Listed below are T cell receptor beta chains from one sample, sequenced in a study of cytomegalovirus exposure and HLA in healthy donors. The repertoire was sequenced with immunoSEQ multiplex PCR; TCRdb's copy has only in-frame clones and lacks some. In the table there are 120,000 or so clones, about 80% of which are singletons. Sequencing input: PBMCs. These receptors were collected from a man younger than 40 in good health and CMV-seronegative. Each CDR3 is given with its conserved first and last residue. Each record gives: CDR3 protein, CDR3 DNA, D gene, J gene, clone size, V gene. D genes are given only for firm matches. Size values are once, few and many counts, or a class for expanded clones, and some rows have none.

CASSLSMAYGYTF,TGTGCCAGCAGTTTAAGTATGGCCTATGGCTACACCTTC,.,TRBJ1-2,.,TRBV27
CASKFGQGHSPLHF,TGTGCCAGTAAATTTGGACAGGGGCATTCACCCCTCCACTTT,TRBD1,TRBJ1-6,.,TRBV19
CATSPRPGTDNSPLHF,TGTGCCACCAGCCCTAGACCCGGGACAGATAATTCACCCCTCCACTTT,TRBD1,TRBJ1-6,few,TRBV15
CASSSAFGTASEQFF,TGTGCCAGCAGCTCAGCCTTTGGGACAGCGAGCGAGCAGTTCTTC,TRBD1,TRBJ2-1,.,TRBV11-3
CASSGDTPIEQYF,TGTGCCAGCAGTGGGGACACCCCTATCGAGCAGTACTTC,.,TRBJ2-7,.,TRBV28
CASSVGGGSYNEQFF,TGTGCCAGCAGCGTAGGAGGGGGTTCCTACAATGAGCAGTTCTTC,.,TRBJ2-1,few,TRBV9
CASSPGTGGLYEQYF,TGTGCCAGCAGCCCCGGGACAGGGGGCTTATACGAGCAGTACTTC,TRBD1,TRBJ2-7,.,TRBV7-9
CASSGGDRVGNGYTF,TGTGCCAGCAGTGGGGGGGACAGGGTAGGAAATGGCTACACCTTC,TRBD1,TRBJ1-2,.,TRBV28
CASSLVGSGRAVSYNEQFF,TGTGCCAGCAGCTTAGTAGGTAGCGGGAGGGCGGTATCCTACAATGAGCAGTTCTTC,TRBD2,TRBJ2-1,.,TRBV7-2
CAWSGGLSGNTIYF,TGTGCCTGGAGCGGGGGACTCTCTGGAAACACCATATATTTT,.,TRBJ1-3,.,TRBV30
CASSLGSGLNGYTF,TGCGCCAGCAGCTTGGGTTCAGGCCTAAATGGCTACACCTTC,.,TRBJ1-2,.,TRBV5-1
CASSVDPGTGQPQHF,TGTGCCAGCAGCGTAGACCCAGGGACAGGTCAGCCCCAGCATTTT,TRBD1,TRBJ1-5,.,TRBV9
CASRTSGRANYEQYF,TGTGCCAGTAGGACTAGCGGGAGAGCGAACTACGAGCAGTACTTC,TRBD2,TRBJ2-7,.,TRBV19
CASSFIPQGTYEQYF,TGTGCCAGCAGCTTCATCCCCCAGGGGACCTACGAGCAGTACTTC,.,TRBJ2-7,.,TRBV7-9
CASRTRGWAMGETQYF,TGTGCCAGCAGGACACGGGGGTGGGCTATGGGAGAGACCCAGTACTTC,.,TRBJ2-5,.,TRBV28
CASSISGLLVYEQYF,TGTGCCAGTAGTATTTCAGGACTCCTAGTATACGAGCAGTACTTC,.,TRBJ2-7,few,TRBV19
CASSLDRGNEKLFF,TGTGCCAGCAGCCTGGACAGGGGTAATGAAAAACTGTTTTTT,TRBD1,TRBJ1-4,.,TRBV7-6
CASSFRGQPQHF,TGTGCCAGCAGCTTTAGAGGTCAGCCCCAGCATTTT,.,TRBJ1-5,.,TRBV7-2
CSVDALTNYGYTF,TGCAGCGTTGATGCGCTTACTAACTATGGCTACACCTTC,.,TRBJ1-2,.,TRBV29-1
CAVDSNNSPLHF,TGTGCCGTAGACAGCAATAATTCACCCCTCCACTTT,.,TRBJ1-6,.,TRBV19
CASSSLPTDEQYF,TGCGCCAGCAGCTCGCTACCAACCGACGAGCAGTACTTC,.,TRBJ2-7,.,TRBV5-1
CAWSKTAPGGSRTQYF,TGTGCCTGGAGTAAGACAGCACCCGGGGGATCTCGTACGCAGTATTTT,.,TRBJ2-3,once,TRBV30
CASSPRIAGVSYEQYF,TGTGCCAGCAGCCCCCGTATAGCGGGGGTTTCCTACGAGCAGTACTTC,TRBD2,TRBJ2-7,.,TRBV7-6
CASGLGQSGGYTF,TGTGCCAGCGGGTTAGGGCAGTCAGGAGGCTACACCTTC,.,TRBJ1-2,.,TRBV7-2
CASSLQGLANYGYTF,TGTGCCAGCAGCTTACAGGGCCTAGCTAACTATGGCTACACCTTC,.,TRBJ1-2,.,TRBV7-9
CATSRVGTEAFF,TGTGCCACCAGCAGAGTCGGCACTGAAGCTTTCTTT,.,TRBJ1-1,few,TRBV15
CASSTLGEVSGNTIYF,TGCGCCAGCAGTACCCTTGGGGAGGTCTCTGGAAACACCATATATTTT,.,TRBJ1-3,.,TRBV23-1
CAWSKGQGHTNYGYTF,TGTGCCTGGAGTAAGGGACAGGGGCACACTAACTATGGCTACACCTTC,TRBD1,TRBJ1-2,.,TRBV30
CASREPGENYGYTF,TGTGCCAGCAGGGAACCGGGGGAGAACTATGGCTACACCTTC,.,TRBJ1-2,.,TRBV6-1
CASSEARTGAHLFYEQYF,TGTGCCAGCAGTGAAGCCCGGACAGGGGCCCACTTGTTCTACGAGCAGTACTTC,TRBD1,TRBJ2-7,.,TRBV6-1
CASSSGFGFSSGNTIYF,TGCGCCAGCAGCTCGGGGTTTGGGTTCTCATCTGGAAACACCATATATTTT,.,TRBJ1-3,.,TRBV5-1
CASSQQGSYNEQFF,TGTGCCAGCAGCCAACAGGGTTCCTACAATGAGCAGTTCTTC,.,TRBJ2-1,.,TRBV5-4
CASSDRAGGYEQYF,TGTGCCAGCTCCGATAGGGCAGGGGGCTACGAGCAGTACTTC,TRBD1,TRBJ2-7,.,TRBV18
CASSLAPVAGNTIYF,TGTGCCAGCAGCTTAGCGCCGGTAGCTGGAAACACCATATATTTT,.,TRBJ1-3,once,TRBV13
CSVEATDSYEQYF,TGCAGCGTTGAAGCTACAGACTCCTACGAGCAGTACTTC,.,TRBJ2-7,.,TRBV29-1
CATSGQVPGTEAFF,TGTGCCACCAGCGGACAGGTTCCCGGCACTGAAGCTTTCTTT,TRBD1,TRBJ1-1,.,TRBV6-1
CASSQTPGAPGGYTF,TGCGCCAGCAGCCAGACCCCAGGGGCGCCCGGCGGCTACACCTTC,.,TRBJ1-2,once,TRBV4-3
CASSESRTGREQYF,TGTGCCAGCAGTGAATCCAGGACAGGGCGGGAGCAGTACTTC,TRBD1,TRBJ2-7,few,TRBV25-1
CASSTIAGAFYEQYF,TGTGCCAGCAGCACAATAGCGGGAGCATTCTACGAGCAGTACTTC,TRBD2,TRBJ2-7,.,TRBV5-6
CASSAGTGGRETQYF,TGTGCCAGCAGCGCCGGAACAGGGGGCAGAGAGACCCAGTACTTC,TRBD1,TRBJ2-5,.,TRBV9
CASSSTATSGRAGEQFF,TGTGCCAGCAGCTCGACCGCGACTAGCGGGAGGGCAGGTGAGCAGTTCTTC,TRBD2,TRBJ2-1,.,TRBV11-3
CASRSGVRRGEQYF,TGTGCCAGCAGGTCGGGAGTGCGCCGGGGGGAGCAGTACTTC,.,TRBJ2-7,few,TRBV28
CASSIGTGEETQYF,TGTGCCAGTAGTATCGGGACTGGGGAAGAGACCCAGTACTTC,.,TRBJ2-5,.,TRBV19
CASSFRRGTEAFF,TGTGCCAGCAGCTTTAGAAGGGGAACTGAAGCTTTCTTT,.,TRBJ1-1,.,TRBV11-1
CASSLRRGNYEQYF,TGTGCCAGCAGCTTGCGGCGGGGCAACTACGAGCAGTACTTC,.,TRBJ2-7,.,TRBV5-4
CASSFTAGQGVGQPQHF,TGTGCCAGCAGTTTCACCGCCGGACAGGGGGTTGGTCAGCCCCAGCATTTT,TRBD1,TRBJ1-5,.,TRBV27
CASRPRGEYEQYF,TGTGCCAGTCGTCCCCGGGGGGAATACGAGCAGTACTTC,TRBD2,TRBJ2-7,.,TRBV7-9
CASSFSGTLKNIQYF,TGTGCCAGCAGTTTCAGCGGGACACTCAAAAACATTCAGTACTTC,.,TRBJ2-4,.,TRBV5-8
CASSSTVYNSPLHF,TGCGCCAGCAGCTCCACAGTGTATAATTCACCCCTCCACTTT,.,TRBJ1-6,.,TRBV5-1